This entry concerns a single TCR beta chain. V was cut by 4 bases and J by 0 bases, with 13 bases left in between. The CDR3 runs 16 residues. Germline-derived CDR1 and CDR2 are MNHEY and SVGAGI. This specimen belongs to a study of OX40 agonist ivuxolimab in advanced cancers. The method was immunoSEQ multiplex PCR; TCRdb's version includes in-frame clones alone and lacks a portion of them. This table holds over 55,000 clones, about 79% found once. The source was CD4+ or CD8+ T cells sorted from blood, collected in a trial of the OX40 agonist ivuxolimab. The TCR sequence derives from an adult with an advanced solid tumor such as melanoma, head and neck, liver or kidney cancer. V gene TRBV6-5 combines with J gene TRBJ2-1; maybe TRBD1 (7 bases). This CDR3 reads CASSSPRDSSYNEQFF. The CDR3 nucleotides read TGTGCCAGCAGTTCACCGCGGGACAGCTCCTACAATGAGCAGTTCTTC.